The entry that follows covers one T cell receptor (beta chain) sequence. Its target is unknown. The authors divided CD4+ cells into CD45RA+ naive and CD45RA-negative memory subsets. The protocol was immunoSEQ multiplex PCR, while the TCRdb copy is restricted to in-frame clones and leaves out a portion. The sample has 1.4 million or so clones; 98% to 99% are singletons. This entry belongs to a study of shared clonotypes between healthy human individuals. Study as a whole: Used for every donor were three CD4 naive, three CD4 memory, two CD8 naive and one CD8 memory plate.

Germline lookup yields CDR1 SGHRS and CDR2 YFSETQ. V dropped 0 bases and J dropped 3 bases, with 9 bases sitting between them. The CDR3 is 14 residues long. General observations from the study: Lower generation probabilities were found for non-shared clonotypes than for those shared by all four donors. For sorted subsets, rarefaction showed incomplete sequencing despite large depth.

The genes are TRBV5-1 and TRBJ1-1; D gene uncertain. The receptor was isolated from a man younger than 45 in good health. Sequencing was carried out using naive CD4+ T cells sorted from blood. Noted subset: CD45RA+ positively selected. In DNA, the CDR3 is TGCGCCAGCAGCTTGGTAACAACGGACACTGAAGCTTTCTTT. This sequence encodes CASSLVTTDTEAFF.